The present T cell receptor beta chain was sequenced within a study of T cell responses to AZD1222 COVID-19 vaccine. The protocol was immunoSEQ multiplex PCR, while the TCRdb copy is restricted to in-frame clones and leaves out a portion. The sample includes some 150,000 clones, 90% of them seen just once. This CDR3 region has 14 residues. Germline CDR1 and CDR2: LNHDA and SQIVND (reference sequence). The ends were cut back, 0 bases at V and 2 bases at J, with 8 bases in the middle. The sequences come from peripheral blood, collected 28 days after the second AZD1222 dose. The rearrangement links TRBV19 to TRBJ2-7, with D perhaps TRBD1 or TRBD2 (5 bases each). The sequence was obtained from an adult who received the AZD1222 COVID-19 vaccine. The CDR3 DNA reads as TGTGCCAGTAGTATAGATCCGGGACCCTACGAGCAGTACTTC. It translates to CASSIDPGPYEQYF. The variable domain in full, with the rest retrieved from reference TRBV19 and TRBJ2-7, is DGGITQSPKYLFRKEGQNVTLSCEQNLNHDAMYWYRQDPGQGLRLIYYSQIVNDFQKGDIAEGYSVSREKKESFPLTVTSAQKNPTAFYLCASSIDPGPYEQYFGPGTRLTVT.